The T cell receptor beta chain described here comes from a study of lymphopenia after photon versus proton radiotherapy. Study outcomes and limitations: Under photons, naive T cells and diversity fell while effector/memory populations rose. A bigger post-nadir fall in TCR diversity correlated inversely with survival time in deceased patients. Authors raise, but do not show, better survival with proton therapy.

Deletions cut 7 bases from V and 5 bases from J, with 13 bases between. The CDR3 sequence is 13 residues long. CDR1 is MDHEN and CDR2 is SYDVKM in the germline V gene. Some clones are missing from TCRdb's copy, which holds only in-frame ones; the method was immunoSEQ multiplex PCR. The sample carries some 7,300 clones, around nine tenths recorded once. The sample holds a few counts of this clone. Its antigen is not known. Sequencing used peripheral blood, obtained from a patient treated with photon-based radiotherapy. This chain connects TRBV28 to TRBJ2-3; D is unresolved. This sequence originates from a man in his fifties or sixties with cholangiocarcinoma. In DNA form, the CDR3 reads TGTGCCAGCACTTCCGACCCTCGAGATACGCAGTATTTT. Amino acid sequence: CASTSDPRDTQYF.